This is a list of T cell receptor beta chains from one sample in a study of cytomegalovirus exposure and HLA in healthy donors. Clones were read by immunoSEQ multiplex PCR, and TCRdb kept only the in-frame ones, dropping some. The sample shows under 100,000 clones, under 90% of them seen only once. The sample taken for sequencing was PBMCs. The receptors were sampled from a woman between 70 and 85 years old in good health and CMV-seropositive. Both conserved end residues are part of each CDR3. The order of the fields is CDR3 protein, clone size, J gene, V gene. Clone size appears in some rows only: once, few, many, or a class for an expanded clone.

CDR3: CASSPRTSGRGEQYF
size: -
J: TRBJ2-7
V: TRBV6-6

CDR3: CASRAGDEQYF
size: -
J: -
V: TRBV19

CDR3: CASSQFGVGGQETQYF
size: -
J: TRBJ2-5
V: TRBV4-1

CDR3: CASSYSNRVGFF
size: -
J: TRBJ1-1
V: TRBV6-5

CDR3: CASSPRTGGRGNTIYF
size: -
J: TRBJ1-3
V: TRBV27

CDR3: CASRAGTGANVLTF
size: -
J: TRBJ2-6
V: TRBV5-1

CDR3: CASSRSGMAEQLF
size: once
J: TRBJ2-1
V: TRBV7-2

CDR3: CSAIPGQVLETQYF
size: -
J: TRBJ2-5
V: TRBV29-1

CDR3: CASSLGVTSTPYTDTQYF
size: -
J: TRBJ2-3
V: TRBV7-8

CDR3: CASSVSGSYNEQFF
size: -
J: TRBJ2-1
V: TRBV2

CDR3: CASSLATGAWGEQYF
size: once
J: -
V: TRBV5-1

CDR3: CASSEWGREQFF
size: -
J: TRBJ2-1
V: TRBV6-1

CDR3: CASSSLGGGAPDTQYF
size: -
J: TRBJ2-3
V: TRBV7-9

CDR3: CASSLKGLTGFNEQFF
size: -
J: TRBJ2-1
V: TRBV11-2

CDR3: CASSLGTGMETQYF
size: -
J: TRBJ2-5
V: TRBV7-7

CDR3: CSPQGTDTQYF
size: -
J: TRBJ2-3
V: TRBV20-1